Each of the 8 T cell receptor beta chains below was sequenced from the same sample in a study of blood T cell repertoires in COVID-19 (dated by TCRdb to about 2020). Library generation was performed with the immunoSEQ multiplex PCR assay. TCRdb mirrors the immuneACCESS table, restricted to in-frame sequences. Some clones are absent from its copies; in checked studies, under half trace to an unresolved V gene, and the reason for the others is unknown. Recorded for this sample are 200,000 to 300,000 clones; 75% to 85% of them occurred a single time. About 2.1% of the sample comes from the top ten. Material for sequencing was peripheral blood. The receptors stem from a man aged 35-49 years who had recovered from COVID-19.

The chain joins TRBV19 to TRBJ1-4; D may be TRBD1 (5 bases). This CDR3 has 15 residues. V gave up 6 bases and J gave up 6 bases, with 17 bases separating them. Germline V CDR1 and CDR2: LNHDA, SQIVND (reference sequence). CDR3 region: CASSNKQVYDEKLFF. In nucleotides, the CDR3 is TGTGCCAGTAGCAATAAACAGGTATATGATGAAAAACTGTTTTTT.

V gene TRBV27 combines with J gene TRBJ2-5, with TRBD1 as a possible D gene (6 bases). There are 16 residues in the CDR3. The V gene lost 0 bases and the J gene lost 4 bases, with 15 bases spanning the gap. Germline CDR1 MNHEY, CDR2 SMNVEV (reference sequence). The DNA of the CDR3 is TGTGCCAGCAGTTTATCGATTAACAGGGTGAGAGAGACCCAGTACTTC. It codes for CASSLSINRVRETQYF.

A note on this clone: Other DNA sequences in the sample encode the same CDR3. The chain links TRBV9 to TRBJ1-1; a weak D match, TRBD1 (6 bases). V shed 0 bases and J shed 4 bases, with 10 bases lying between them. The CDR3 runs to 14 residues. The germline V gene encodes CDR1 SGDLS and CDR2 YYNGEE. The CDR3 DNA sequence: TGTGCCAGCAGCGTAGCACAGGGCGGCACTGAAGCTTTCTTT. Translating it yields CASSVAQGGTEAFF.

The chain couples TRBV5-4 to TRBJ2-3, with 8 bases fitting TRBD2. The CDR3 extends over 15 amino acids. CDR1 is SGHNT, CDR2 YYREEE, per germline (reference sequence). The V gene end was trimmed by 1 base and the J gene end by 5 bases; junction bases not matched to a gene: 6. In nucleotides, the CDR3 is TGTGCCAGCAGCTTGTCCCCGGGAGGGGGAGATACGCAGTATTTT. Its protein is CASSLSPGGGDTQYF.

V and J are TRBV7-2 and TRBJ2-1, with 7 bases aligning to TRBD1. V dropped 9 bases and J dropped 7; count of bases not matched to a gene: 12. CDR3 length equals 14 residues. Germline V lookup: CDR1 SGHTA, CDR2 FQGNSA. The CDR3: CASRPGGDRNEQFF. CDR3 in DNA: TGTGCCAGTCGCCCAGGGGGAGACAGGAATGAGCAGTTCTTC.

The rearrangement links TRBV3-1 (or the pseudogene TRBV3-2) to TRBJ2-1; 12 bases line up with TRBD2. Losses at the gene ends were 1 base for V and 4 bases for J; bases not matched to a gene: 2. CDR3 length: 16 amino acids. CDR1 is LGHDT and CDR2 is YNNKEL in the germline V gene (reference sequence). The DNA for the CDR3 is TGTGCCAGCAGCCAAGGGACTAGCGGGGTTTACAATGAGCAGTTCTTC. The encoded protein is CASSQGTSGVYNEQFF.

The CDR3: CASSPIADTQYF. CDR3 nucleotides: TGTGCCAGCAGCCCTATAGCAGATACGCAGTATTTT. The chain joins TRBV7-2 to TRBJ2-3; D is unclear. This CDR3 region has 12 residues. V dropped 5 bases and J dropped 4 bases, with 7 bases sitting between them. Per germline, CDR1 SGHTA and CDR2 FQGNSA.

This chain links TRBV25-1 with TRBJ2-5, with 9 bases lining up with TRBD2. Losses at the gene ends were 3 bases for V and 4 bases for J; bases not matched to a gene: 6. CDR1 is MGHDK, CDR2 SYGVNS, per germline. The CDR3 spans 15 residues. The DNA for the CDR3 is TGTGCCAGCAGTGACCCTAGCGGGAATCTAGAGACCCAGTACTTC. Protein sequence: CASSDPSGNLETQYF.